A single sample is the source of the 11 T cell receptor beta chains below, sequenced in a study of OX40 agonist ivuxolimab in advanced cancers. Sequencing used immunoSEQ multiplex PCR; TCRdb keeps in-frame clones, though not all of them. This repertoire shows roughly 40,000 clones, around four fifths found once; its top ten account for approximately 2.4%. The specimen was CD4+ or CD8+ T cells sorted from blood, collected in a trial of the OX40 agonist ivuxolimab. The receptors stem from an adult with an advanced solid tumor such as melanoma, head and neck, liver or kidney cancer.

Of note for this clone: Different DNA sequences within this sample yield the same CDR3. The chain recombines TRBV18 with TRBJ2-5; 9 nucleotides align to TRBD1. The CDR3 consists of 14 residues. Germline CDR1 reads KGHSH; CDR2 reads LQKENI. The trim removed 3 bases at V and 5 bases at J, leaving 4 bases unmatched. As DNA, the CDR3 is TGTGCCAGCTCACCCGGACAGGGGATGGAGACCCAGTACTTC. Its translation: CASSPGQGMETQYF.

J is TRBJ2-7 and V is TRBV20-1; D not certain. The germline V and J ends were trimmed by 6 bases and 4 bases, with 7 bases remaining between them. CDR3 length: 10 residues. Germline loops: CDR1 DFQATT, CDR2 SNEGSKA (reference sequence). CDR3 sequence (DNA): TGCAGTGCCCGCGCATACGAGCAGTACTTC. This sequence encodes CSARAYEQYF.

This clone came up a few times. The V gene is TRBV15, the J gene TRBJ1-5; D gene unclear. In germline, CDR1 is LNHNV, CDR2 YYDKDF (reference sequence). The V end was cut by 0 bases, the J end by 10 bases, with 13 bases between. The CDR3 sequence is 14 residues long. In nucleotides, the CDR3 is TGTGCCACCAGCAGAGATCCTGGCGCCGTCCCCCAGCATTTT. Amino acids: CATSRDPGAVPQHF.

J is TRBJ2-7 and V is TRBV7-9; 14 bases are a match to TRBD2. Germline CDR1 reads SEHNR; CDR2 reads FQNEAQ (reference sequence). This CDR3 has 16 amino acids. The V segment lost 1 base and the J segment 6 bases; nucleotides outside the gene matches: 5. The CDR3 protein is CASSLVTSGRGAEQYF. CDR3 in DNA: TGTGCCAGCAGCTTAGTGACTAGCGGGAGGGGGGCCGAGCAGTACTTC.

On this clone itself: Germline and junction disagree at one end, which may indicate a read error. The chain is built from TRBV7-7 and TRBJ2-2; 12 nucleotides align to TRBD2. Germline V CDR1 and CDR2: SSHAT, FNYEAQ (reference sequence). The CDR3 is 16 residues long. The CDR3 spells CASSFRTSGKGGELFF. CDR3 bases: TGTGCTAGCAGCTTCCGGACTAGCGGGAAAGGCGGGGAGCTGTTTTTT.

The rearrangement links TRBV5-1 to TRBJ2-2; 8 bases align to TRBD1. Germline V gene sequence: CDR1 SGHRS, CDR2 YFSETQ. V gave up 5 bases and J gave up 4 bases; unmatched junction bases: 1. The CDR3 spans 13 residues. CDR3 sequence: CASSGQGTGELFF. The CDR3 bases are TGCGCCAGCAGTGGACAGGGCACCGGGGAGCTGTTTTTT.

In this sample, this clone turned up a few times. The J gene is TRBJ2-5, the V gene TRBV5-6, with TRBD1 matching 9 bases. J gave up 5 bases and V 3 bases, and 5 bases lay outside the gene matches. This CDR3 is 14 amino acids long. Germline V lookup: CDR1 SGHDT, CDR2 YYEEEE. CDR3 DNA sequence: TGTGCCAGCAGCTCACAGGGGGCGCAGGAGACCCAGTACTTC. This gives the protein CASSSQGAQETQYF.

The rearrangement uses TRBV30 and TRBJ1-1; TRBD1 is a possible D gene (5 bases). The ends were cut back, 4 bases at V and 8 bases at J, with 11 bases in the middle. From germline, CDR1 is GTSNPN and CDR2 SVGIG (reference sequence). The CDR3 totals 11 residues. The CDR3 bases are TGTGCCTGGACGTGGGGGGGGGAAGCTTTCTTT. Protein sequence: CAWTWGGEAFF.

This clone was picked up a small number of times. The CDR3 bases are TGTGCCAGCAGCCTCAGACTAGGTGAGGACATTCAGTACTTC. Its protein product is CASSLRLGEDIQYF. The J gene is TRBJ2-4, the V gene TRBV11-3, with D possibly being TRBD2 (6 bases). Between the trimmed V and J ends, which lost 5 bases and 8 bases, there was a span of 16 bases. CDR1 is SGHNT and CDR2 is YENEEA in the germline V gene. This CDR3 has 14 amino acids.

This chain joins TRBV6-5 and TRBJ1-5, with 8 bases that match TRBD1. Trimming removed 4 bases from V and 5 bases from J; junction bases left unmatched: 7. Germline values: CDR1 MNHEY, CDR2 SVGAGI. The CDR3 is 15 residues long. The CDR3 reads CASSSTGVGHQPQHF. The DNA of the CDR3 is TGTGCCAGCAGTTCGACAGGGGTCGGGCATCAGCCCCAGCATTTT.

The gene calls are TRBV7-9 and TRBJ1-2, with 8 bases lining up with TRBD1. This CDR3 contains 15 residues. Losses at the gene ends were 6 bases for V and 8 bases for J; bases not matched to a gene: 14. Germline lookup yields CDR1 SEHNR and CDR2 FQNEAQ (reference sequence). CDR3 sequence: CASSTTGTGLGGYTF. The CDR3 nucleotides read TGTGCCAGCAGTACCACCGGGACAGGATTGGGAGGCTACACCTTC.